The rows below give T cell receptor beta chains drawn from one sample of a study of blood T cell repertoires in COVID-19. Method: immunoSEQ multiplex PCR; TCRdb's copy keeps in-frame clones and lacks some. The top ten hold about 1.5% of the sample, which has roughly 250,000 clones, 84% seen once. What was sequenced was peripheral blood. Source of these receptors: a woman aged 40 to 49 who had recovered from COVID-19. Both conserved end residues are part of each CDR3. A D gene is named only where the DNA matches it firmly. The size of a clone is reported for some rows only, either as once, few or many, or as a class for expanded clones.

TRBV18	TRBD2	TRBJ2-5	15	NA	TGTGCCAGCTCACCGACTAGCGGGGGGCCCGAGACCCAGTACTTC	CASSPTSGGPETQYF
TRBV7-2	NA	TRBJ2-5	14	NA	TGTGCCAGCAGCTTAGGGGGCCGGGGGGAGACCCAGTACTTC	CASSLGGRGETQYF
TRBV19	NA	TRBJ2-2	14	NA	TGTGCCAGTAGTATAGATACAGGGACCGGGGAGCTGTTTTTT	CASSIDTGTGELFF
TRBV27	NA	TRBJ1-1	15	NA	TGTGCCAGCAGTTTACGAGGGGGAGGGGTTACTGAAGCTTTCTTT	CASSLRGGGVTEAFF
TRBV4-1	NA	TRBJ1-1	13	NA	TGCGCCAGCAGCCAAGGCAGAAACACTGAAGCTTTCTTT	CASSQGRNTEAFF
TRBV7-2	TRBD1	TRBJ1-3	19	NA	TGTGCCAGCAGCTCCAGGACCGGGACAGGGCTATTTTCTGGAAACACCATATATTTT	CASSSRTGTGLFSGNTIYF
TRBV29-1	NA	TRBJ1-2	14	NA	TGCAGCGTTGAGAGGCAGGGAAGACACTATGGCTACACCTTC	CSVERQGRHYGYTF
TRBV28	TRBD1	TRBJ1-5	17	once	TGTGCCAGCAGTGTTTGGGGGACAGGGGATAGCAATCAGCCCCAGCATTTT	CASSVWGTGDSNQPQHF
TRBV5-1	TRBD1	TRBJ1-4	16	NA	TGCGCCAGCAGCTTGGGGGACAGGGGGCGCAGTGAAAAACTGTTTTTT	CASSLGDRGRSEKLFF
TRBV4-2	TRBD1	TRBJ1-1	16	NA	TGTGCCAGCAGCCGAGTAACGACAGGGTTGGGGACTGAAGCTTTCTTT	CASSRVTTGLGTEAFF
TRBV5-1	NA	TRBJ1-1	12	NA	TGCGCCAGCAGCCCGGGGGGGTATGAAGCTTTCTTT	CASSPGGYEAFF
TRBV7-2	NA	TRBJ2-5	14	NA	TGTGCCAGCAGCTTAGACAGGAAGTGGGGGACCCAGTACTTC	CASSLDRKWGTQYF
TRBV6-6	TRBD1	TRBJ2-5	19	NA	TGTGCCAGCACCTACTTCCAGGGGCAGGGGGCGCTCGGTTTAGAGACCCAGTACTTC	CASTYFQGQGALGLETQYF
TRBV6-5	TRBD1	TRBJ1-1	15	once	TGTGCCAGCAGTTACTCCGGACAGGGGGACACTGAAGCTTTCTTT	CASSYSGQGDTEAFF
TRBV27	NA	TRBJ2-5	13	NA	TGTGCCAGCAGTCCAAGGGGTCGGGAGACCCAGTACTTC	CASSPRGRETQYF
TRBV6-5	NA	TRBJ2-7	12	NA	TGTGCCAGCAGACAGGGTTCCTACGAGCAGTACTTC	CASRQGSYEQYF
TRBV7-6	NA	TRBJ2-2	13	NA	TGTGCCAGCAGACAGGCGAACACCGGGGAGCTGTTTTTT	CASRQANTGELFF
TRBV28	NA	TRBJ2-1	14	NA	TGTGCCAGCAGCTCAATATACGGGTACAATGAGCAGTTCTTC	CASSSIYGYNEQFF
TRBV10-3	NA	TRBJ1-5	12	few	TGTGCCATCAGTGAGTCGAGCCAGCCCCAGCATTTT	CAISESSQPQHF
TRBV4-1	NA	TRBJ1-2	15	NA	TGCGCCAGCAGCGAGGGATCCTGGGCTAACTATGGCTACACCTTC	CASSEGSWANYGYTF
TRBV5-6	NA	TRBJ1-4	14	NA	TGTGCCAGCAGCACCGGACAGATTAATGAAAAACTGTTTTTT	CASSTGQINEKLFF
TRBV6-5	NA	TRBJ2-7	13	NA	TGTGCCAGCAGTCCAACAGGGTGGAGGGAGCAGTACTTC	CASSPTGWREQYF
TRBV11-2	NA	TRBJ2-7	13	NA	TGTGCCAGCAGCTCTACTCCTGGGACAGAGCAGTACTTC	CASSSTPGTEQYF
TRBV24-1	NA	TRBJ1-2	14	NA	TGTGCCACCAGTGACCCTGGACAGAGCTATGGCTACACCTTC	CATSDPGQSYGYTF
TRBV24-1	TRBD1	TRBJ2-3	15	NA	TGTGCCACCAGTTCAAGCAAGGGGGCCGGGGATACGCAGTATTTT	CATSSSKGAGDTQYF
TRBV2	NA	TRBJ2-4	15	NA	TGTGCCAGCAGTGAAGCCGGGGGGCGGGGGTACGTTCAGTACTTC	CASSEAGGRGYVQYF
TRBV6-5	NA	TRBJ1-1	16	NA	TGTGCCAGCAGTTACTTAGGGACACCTAAGAACACTGAAGCTTTCTTT	CASSYLGTPKNTEAFF
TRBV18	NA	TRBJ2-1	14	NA	TGTGCCAGCTCACGCCTTTCCGGGACTGGGGGGCAGTTCTTC	CASSRLSGTGGQFF
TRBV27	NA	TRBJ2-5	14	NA	TGTGCCAGCAGTTTTATCAGGGCTCAAGAGACCCAGTACTTC	CASSFIRAQETQYF
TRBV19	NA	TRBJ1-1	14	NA	TGTGCCAGTAGTATAGCCGAGGGTAACACTGAAGCTTTCTTT	CASSIAEGNTEAFF
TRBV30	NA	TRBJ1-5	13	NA	TGTGCCTGGAGTGTATTCAACAATCAGCCCCAGCATTTT	CAWSVFNNQPQHF
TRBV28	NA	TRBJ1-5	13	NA	TGTGCCGGACAAAGAGATAGCAATCAGCCCCAGCATTTT	CAGQRDSNQPQHF
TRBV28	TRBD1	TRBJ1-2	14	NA	TGTGCCAGCAGCATTTTCGGGACAGGGTCTGGCTACACCTTC	CASSIFGTGSGYTF
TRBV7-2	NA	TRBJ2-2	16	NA	TGTGCCAGCAGCTTACTACTAGCCTCGGGGCCCGGGGAGCTGTTTTTT	CASSLLLASGPGELFF
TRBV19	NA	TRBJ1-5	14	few	TGTGCCAGTAGAAGGGGTAGCCCAAATCAGCCCCAGCATTTT	CASRRGSPNQPQHF
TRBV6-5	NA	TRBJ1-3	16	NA	TGTGCCAGCAGTTACTCATTGCAGATCTCTGGAAACACCATATATTTT	CASSYSLQISGNTIYF